Given below is one T cell receptor (beta chain) in context. Its antigen is currently not known. There are no base qualities to consult, and no much larger clone falls within one base. This sample was taken from a study of OX40 agonist ivuxolimab in advanced cancers. About the study as a whole: The costimulatory receptor OX40 (CD134) was targeted by ivuxolimab, a fully human IgG2 agonistic monoclonal antibody. Patients were allowed to have had prior anti-PD-1, anti-PD-L1 or anti-CTLA-4 therapy, and around 40% of the dose-escalation patients had previously received checkpoint inhibitors. Of the approximately 54 patients in dose escalation, around 20 had hepatocellular carcinoma, about 15 had melanoma, 9 had renal cell carcinoma and 9 had head and neck cancer. Intravenous ivuxolimab was administered to patients every 2 weeks at six dose levels: 0.01, 0.1, 0.3, 1.5, 3 and 10 mg/kg. Peripheral TCRbeta sequencing was intended to test whether TCR sequence diversity was altered and clonal T-cell expansion was caused by ivuxolimab. In the dose-escalation cohort, around four fifths of patients were male, and the mean age was around 60 years, with a range of roughly 23 to 85. Partial responses occurred in three dose-escalation patients: two with cutaneous melanoma and one with hepatocellular carcinoma. The paper describes the monotherapy dose-escalation part (N of about 57 patients) of the phase I trial of ivuxolimab. The study at large found these results: At doses of 0.1 to 3.0 mg/kg, clonal expansion of both CD4+ and CD8+ T cells in blood was seen between baseline and week 6. Partial responders in the 0.1-3.0 mg/kg groups had among the lowest normalized peripheral clonal expansion, especially among CD8+ T cells. Antigen specificity was not determined for the clonally expanded peripheral T cells. After ivuxolimab, expanded clones were on average more numerous among CD8+ T cells than among CD4+ T cells. Low levels of normalized T-cell clonal expansion were also seen in some nonresponding patients.

V loses 5 bases at its end and J loses 8 bases; junction bases beyond the gene matches: 10. The cysteine opens and the phenylalanine closes a CDR3 of 15 amino acids. Left in the record is the CDR3 DNA by itself, 45 bases read in frame from the first base. CDR1 and CDR2 were assigned from the germline V gene (reference sequence) as PRHDT and FYEKMQ. Genomic DNA was extracted from sorted cells for sequencing of the TCRbeta CDR3 region. The immunoSEQ Assay was used to sequence the TCRbeta CDR3 regions. Sourced from immuneACCESS, this table was stored by TCRdb with only in-frame sequences that have V and J called. A share of the clones is absent; for the studies checked, an unresolved V gene accounts for under half, and the remainder has no known explanation. In all, the sample holds roughly 75,000 clones, and around 87% of those were seen once. More than 5.5% of the sample is in the top ten clones. Patients with a history of autoimmune disease or receiving systemic immunosuppression were excluded from the trial. Peripheral blood for TCR sequencing was collected from all dose cohorts at baseline, on cycle 4 day 1, and on cycle 7 day 1. Samples came from an open-label, multicenter, first-in-human phase I dose-escalation trial of ivuxolimab. Adults with locally advanced or metastatic head and neck squamous cell, hepatocellular, melanoma or renal cell carcinoma were enrolled in the trial. Before TCR sequencing, CD4+ T cells and CD8+ T cells from peripheral blood were sorted into separate populations.

The TCR sequence derives from an adult with an advanced solid tumor such as melanoma, head and neck, liver or kidney cancer. The rearranged chain carries TRBV13 and TRBJ2-1; 9 junctional bases match TRBD1. The sample was CD4+ or CD8+ T cells sorted from blood, taken in a trial of the OX40 agonist ivuxolimab. The DNA is as follows: TGTGCCAGCAGCCCTGCCCGGACAGGGGACCATGAGCAGTTCTTC. Translated, this gives CASSPARTGDHEQFF.